This T cell receptor beta chain appears in the sequencing data of a study of T cells in Graves' hyperthyroidism and ophthalmopathy. Study as a whole: Specimen type is peripheral blood, collected at initial diagnosis prior to any treatment.

Trimming shortened V by 0 bases and J by 0 bases, and 9 bases separated the two germline ends. The length of the CDR3 is 15 residues. Germline CDR1 MNHNY, CDR2 SVGAGI (reference sequence). General study findings and limits: Blood samples included most of the expanded thyroid clonotypes exceeding 0.001.

Notes on this clonotype: What it binds is unknown.

Absence of ophthalmopathy progression within 18 months defined stable Graves' hyperthyroidism. Diagnoses used clinical symptoms, serum thyroxine and TRAb, thyroid ultrasound and orbital computed tomography. Amplification of TCR beta CDR3 regions was performed using RNA transcripts as template. The HTBI primer set drove a first-round RT-PCR of the TCR CDR3. Via MiXCR, TCRdb re-called the multiplex PCR reads, giving one row per CDR3 protein. In the table there are around 300,000 distinct CDR3 sequences, around 13% of which are singletons. The chain combines TRBV6-6 with TRBJ2-7; D gene unclear. The sequenced material came from blood. The origin of this receptor is a woman under 40 with Graves' hyperthyroidism. In DNA, the CDR3 is TGTGCCAGCAGTTACTCGACCGGGCCCTCCTACGAGCAGTACTTC. Its translation: CASSYSTGPSYEQYF.